This T cell receptor beta chain was identified in a study of T cells expressing NK-cell markers. Overall study results and limits: Leadership of the CD3+CD56-NKG2C+ fraction also belonged to these clonotypes in several donors. Nothing established the HCMV specificity of expanded NKG2C+ T cell clones. A range of roughly 1.0-8% of CD8+ T cells consisted of dominant NKG2C+ clonotypes in six donors.

With respect to this clonotype: What it binds is unknown.

Beta-chain TCR cDNA was generated via 5'RACE template switching with UMIs. After re-calling the 5' RACE reads, TCRdb lists one entry per CDR3 protein, DNA absent. The sample totals roughly 280,000 distinct CDR3 sequences. Germline V gene data show CDR1 as SGHRS and CDR2 as YFSETQ. The CDR3 is 13 residues long. The clonotype originates from a man between 18 and 35 years old in good health. The chain is built from TRBV5-1 and TRBJ2-3; the D call of TRBD2 rests on TCRdb alone, since no DNA is present to check it. The specimen was blood T cells: a sorted CD56 or NKG2C T cell subset, CD4+ or CD8+ T cells, or bulk PBMC T cells (not recorded which). This chain's CDR3 is CASNPAATDTQYF.